This entry features one T cell receptor (beta chain) sequence. Its antigen is undetermined. PCR used 60 Vbeta primers and 13 Jbeta primers. TCRdb's table, derived via immunoSEQ multiplex PCR, lists solely in-frame clones and lacks some. Of about 140,000 clones in the sample, more than 60% were seen once. The entry originates in a study of cytomegalovirus exposure and HLA in healthy donors. Study context: Among about 179 million T cells, an earlier analysis found 117 million unique TCR beta sequences. Findings and caveats of the study: Reported results showed that the classifier diagnosed cytomegalovirus status with high specificity and sensitivity. The authors later found TCR association rates varying by HLA locus, with DRB1 most and HLA-C fewest. In an earlier analysis, about 90% or about 30%: the productive usage of most TCR beta V segments.

The CDR3 sequence is 12 residues long. The V and J ends lost 6 bases and 3 bases, in that order; junction bases with no gene match: 0. CDR1 is MNHEY and CDR2 is SVGAGI in the germline V gene. The sequenced sample was PBMCs. This clonotype was obtained from a female donor in good health and CMV-seronegative. This sequence joins TRBV6-5 and TRBJ1-2, with 8 bases matching TRBD1. Written as DNA, the CDR3 is TGTGCCAGCAGGGGACAGGACTATGGCTACACCTTC. It encodes CASRGQDYGYTF.